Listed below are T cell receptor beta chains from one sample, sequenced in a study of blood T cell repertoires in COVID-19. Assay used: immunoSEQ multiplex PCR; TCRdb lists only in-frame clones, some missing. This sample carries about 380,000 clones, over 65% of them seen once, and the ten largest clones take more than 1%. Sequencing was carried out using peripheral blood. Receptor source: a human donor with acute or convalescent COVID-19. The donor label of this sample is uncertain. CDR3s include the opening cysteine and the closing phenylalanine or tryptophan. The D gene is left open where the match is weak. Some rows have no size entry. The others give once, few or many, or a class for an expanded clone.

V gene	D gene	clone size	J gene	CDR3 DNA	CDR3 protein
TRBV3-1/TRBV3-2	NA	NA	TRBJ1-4	TGTGCCAGCAGCCAAGAGAGTGGTGAAAAACTGTTTTTT	CASSQESGEKLFF
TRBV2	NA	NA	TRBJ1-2	TGTGCCAGCAGTAGACAGGCGACTAACTATGGCTACACCTTC	CASSRQATNYGYTF
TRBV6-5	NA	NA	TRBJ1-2	TGTGCCAGCGGGCAGGGGAACTATGGCTACACCTTC	CASGQGNYGYTF
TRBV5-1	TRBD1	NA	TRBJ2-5	TGCGCCGCCAGGGGGCAAGAGACCCAGTACTTC	CAARGQETQYF
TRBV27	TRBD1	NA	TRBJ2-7	TGTGCCAGCAGTCCGGGGACAGGAACGGGCGAGCAGTACTTC	CASSPGTGTGEQYF
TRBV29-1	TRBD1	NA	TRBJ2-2	TGCAGCGTCGGGACAGGGGAAAACGGGGAGCTGTTTTTT	CSVGTGENGELFF
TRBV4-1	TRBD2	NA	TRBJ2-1	TGCGCCAGCAGCTTTACTAGCGGGAGGGATAATGAGCAGTTCTTC	CASSFTSGRDNEQFF
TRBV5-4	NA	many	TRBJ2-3	TGTGCCAGCAGACACCAGACTAACACAGATACGCAGTATTTT	CASRHQTNTDTQYF
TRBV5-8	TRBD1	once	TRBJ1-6	TGTGCCAGCACGAGCGGGACAGGGGGCCGTTATTCACCCCTCCACTTT	CASTSGTGGRYSPLHF
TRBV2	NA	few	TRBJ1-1	TGTGCCAGCAGTAGAAACAGGGTTACCACTGAAGCTTTCTTT	CASSRNRVTTEAFF
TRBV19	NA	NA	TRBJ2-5	TGTGCCAGTAGTAAGAGGAAAAAAGAGACCCAGTACTTC	CASSKRKKETQYF
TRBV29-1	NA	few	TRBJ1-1	TGCAGCGTACAGGTTGGGCAGACTGCTTTCTTT	CSVQVGQTAFF
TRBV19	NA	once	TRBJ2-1	TGTGCCAGTAGCCCCCTTCGGACTTCTCATGAGCAGTTCTTC	CASSPLRTSHEQFF
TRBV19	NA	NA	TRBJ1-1	TGTGCCAGCAAAATACCAGGGGTCGGGACTGAAGCTTTCTTT	CASKIPGVGTEAFF
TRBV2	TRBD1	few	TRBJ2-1	TGTGCCAGCAGTCCGGACAGGGTGAGGAACAATGAGCAGTTCTTC	CASSPDRVRNNEQFF
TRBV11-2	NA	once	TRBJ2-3	TGTGCCAGCAGCTTAGATCAAACAGATACGCAGTATTTT	CASSLDQTDTQYF
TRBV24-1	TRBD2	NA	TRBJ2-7	TGTGCCACCAGTGATACGTCCAGCGGGAGAGGTGACGAGCAGTACTTC	CATSDTSSGRGDEQYF
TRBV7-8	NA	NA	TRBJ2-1	TGTGCCAGCAAAGGACAGTACAATGAGCAGTTCTTC	CASKGQYNEQFF
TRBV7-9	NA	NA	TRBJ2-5	TGTGCCAGCAGCTTAGGCAGGGCCCTCCTATCCACCCTCCAAGAGACCCAGTACTTC	CASSLGRALLSTLQETQYF
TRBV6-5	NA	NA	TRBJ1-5	TGTGCCAGCAGACGAGGATCGTATCAGCCCCAGCATTTT	CASRRGSYQPQHF
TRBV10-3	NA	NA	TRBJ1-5	TGTGCCATCAGTGACGGCAATCAGCCCCAGCATTTT	CAISDGNQPQHF
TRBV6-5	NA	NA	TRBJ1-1	TGTGCCAGCAGTTACATCGGGGGACCCGTTGAAGCTTTCTTT	CASSYIGGPVEAFF
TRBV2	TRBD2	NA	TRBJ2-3	TGTGCCAGCAGTAGGACTAGCGGGGGCACAGATACGCAGTATTTT	CASSRTSGGTDTQYF
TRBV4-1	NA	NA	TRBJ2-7	TGCGCCAGCAGCCAAGCACGGGGGTCCTACGAGCAGTACTTC	CASSQARGSYEQYF
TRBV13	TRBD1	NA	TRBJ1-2	TGTGCCAGCAGCGGTAACAGGGGGCTGGTTGGCTACACCTTC	CASSGNRGLVGYTF
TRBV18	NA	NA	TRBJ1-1	TGTGCCAGCTCACCACAGGGGGGGACTGAAGCTTTCTTT	CASSPQGGTEAFF
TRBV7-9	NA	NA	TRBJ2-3	TGTGCCAGCAGCTTACAAGAGATAGATACGCAGTATTTT	CASSLQEIDTQYF
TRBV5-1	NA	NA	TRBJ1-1	TGCGCCAGCAGGGGGGGAACTGGGAACACTGAAGCTTTCTTT	CASRGGTGNTEAFF
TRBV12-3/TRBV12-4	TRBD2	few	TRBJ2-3	TGTGCCAGCAGCTCCGGACTAGCGGGGAGCTATTTT	CASSSGLAGSYF
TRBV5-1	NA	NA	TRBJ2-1	TGCGCCAGCAGCTTGGTTGTGGGTGGGGGGAATGAGCAGTTCTTC	CASSLVVGGGNEQFF
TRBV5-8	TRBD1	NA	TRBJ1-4	TGTGCCAGCAGCTCGGGGACAGGGGCATCCCTTAATGAAAAACTGTTTTTT	CASSSGTGASLNEKLFF
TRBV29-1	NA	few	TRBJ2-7	TGCAGCTTCCTATGGTCCTACGAGCAGTACTTC	CSFLWSYEQYF
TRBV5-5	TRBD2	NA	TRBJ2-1	TGTGCCAGCAGAAGGTCTAGCGGCACTTATTCTACCTACAATGAGCAGTTCTTC	CASRRSSGTYSTYNEQFF
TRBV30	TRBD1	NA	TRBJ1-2	TGTGCCTGGAGTCTAACCGGGACAGGGGACGGCTACACCTTC	CAWSLTGTGDGYTF
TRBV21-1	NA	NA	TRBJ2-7	TGTGCCAGCAGCAAAGGGGACGGGGAGCGGGAGACCTACGAGCAGTACTTC	CASSKGDGERETYEQYF
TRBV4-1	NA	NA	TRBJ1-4	TGCGCCAGCAGCCAAGATCAAGTGACACCTCTGTTTTTT	CASSQDQVTPLFF
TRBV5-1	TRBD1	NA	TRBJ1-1	TGCGCCAGCAATCCCGGGACAGGGGGGAGTACTGAAGCTTTCTTT	CASNPGTGGSTEAFF
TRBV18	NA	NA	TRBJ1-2	TGTGCCAGCTCAGCGACAGACCTCTATGGCTACACCTTC	CASSATDLYGYTF
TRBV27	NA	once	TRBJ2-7	TGTGCCAGCAGTTTGGGCCAAAGATACGAGCAGTACTTC	CASSLGQRYEQYF
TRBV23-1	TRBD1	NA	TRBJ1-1	TGCGCCAGCACCATCTGGACAGGGGGAGCTTTCTTT	CASTIWTGGAFF
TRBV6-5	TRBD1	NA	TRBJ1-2	TGTGCCAGCACCCCCGGACAGGGGAGCTATGGCTACACCTTC	CASTPGQGSYGYTF
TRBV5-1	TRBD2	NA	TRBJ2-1	TGCGCCAGCAGCAGTAGCGGGAGATCCTACAATGAGCAGTTCTTC	CASSSSGRSYNEQFF
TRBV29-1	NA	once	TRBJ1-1	TGCAGCGTTGACAGATACAACACTGAAGCTTTCTTT	CSVDRYNTEAFF
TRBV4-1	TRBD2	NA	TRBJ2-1	TGCGCCAGCAGCCAAGATACGAGGGTTGGGCTAGCGGGAAAAAGGCGGGACAATGAGCAGTTCTTC	CASSQDTRVGLAGKRRDNEQFF
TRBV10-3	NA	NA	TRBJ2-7	TGTGCCATCAGTGAGACTATTCCAGGGGCCTACGAGCAGTACTTC	CAISETIPGAYEQYF
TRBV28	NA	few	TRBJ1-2	TGTGCCAGCAGGGGGGCCCTGGAGGGCTACACCTTC	CASRGALEGYTF
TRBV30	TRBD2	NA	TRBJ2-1	TGTGCCTGGAAGCCCCAGCGGGGCTACAATGAGCAGTTCTTC	CAWKPQRGYNEQFF
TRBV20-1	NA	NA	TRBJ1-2	TGCAGTGCCTCCTACTATGGCTACACCTTC	CSASYYGYTF
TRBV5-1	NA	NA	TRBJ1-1	TGCGCCAGCAGCTCCTATACCACAGTGAACACTGAAGCTTTCTTT	CASSSYTTVNTEAFF
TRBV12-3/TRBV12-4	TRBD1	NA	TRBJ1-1	TGTGCCAGCAATGCCGGGACAGGACAAGCTTTCTTT	CASNAGTGQAFF
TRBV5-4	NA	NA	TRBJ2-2	TGTGCCAGCAGCCGAGATCCCTCTTCCGGGGAGCTGTTTTTT	CASSRDPSSGELFF
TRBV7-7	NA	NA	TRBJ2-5	TGTGCCAGCAGCCCCATAATTCTGACTGAAGAGACCCAGTACTTC	CASSPIILTEETQYF
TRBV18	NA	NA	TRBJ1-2	TGTGCCAGCTCACCGCCCACAGGGCCTGGCTATGGCTACACCTTC	CASSPPTGPGYGYTF
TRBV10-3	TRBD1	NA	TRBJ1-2	TGTGCCATCAGTGGTGGACAGGACTATGGCTACACCTTC	CAISGGQDYGYTF
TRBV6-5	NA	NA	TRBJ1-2	TGTGCCAGCAGTTCCTTCTATGGCTACACCTTC	CASSSFYGYTF
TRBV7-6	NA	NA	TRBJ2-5	TGTGCCAGCAGCCGCCCAGGTGTGCAAGAGACCCAGTACTTC	CASSRPGVQETQYF
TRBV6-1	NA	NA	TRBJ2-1	TGTGCCAGCAGTGAACTAACAGGGAGCTACAATGAGCAGTTCTTC	CASSELTGSYNEQFF
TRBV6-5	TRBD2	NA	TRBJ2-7	TGTGCCAGCAAAGAACTAGCGGGAGCTATCTACGAGCAGTACTTC	CASKELAGAIYEQYF
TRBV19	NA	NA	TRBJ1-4	TGTGCCAGTAGTATCCAGGGCGGTGTTGAAAAACTGTTTTTT	CASSIQGGVEKLFF